This T cell receptor (beta chain) originates from a study of CD8 T cells in ankylosing spondylitis. Notes on the study in general: Matched ankylosing spondylitis synovial fluid reportedly contained a significantly enriched population of disease-linked clones. Past studies reported some motif variants in reactive arthritis synovial fluid and blood. Roughly eight highly homologous variants made up a TCR beta motif that seemed to typify ankylosing spondylitis blood. Disease-linked clones bore a CD8+ phenotype, appearing relatively rarely in peripheral blood.

On this clonotype: Its antigen is unidentified.

Quantitative molecular-barcoded 5'-RACE generated the TCR beta libraries. MiXCR was run by TCRdb on the 5' RACE reads, yielding one entry per CDR3 protein. The data hold about 390,000 distinct CDR3 sequences, with approximately 20% observed a single time. Germline CDR1 is SGHRS and CDR2 is YFSETQ. This CDR3 has 14 residues. The ends lost 5 bases at V and 1 base at J; junction bases unmatched: 4. The source material was blood, either unsorted or a sorted T cell fraction (not recorded which). The receptor was derived from a male donor with ankylosing spondylitis. The chain recombines TRBV5-1 with TRBJ2-7, with 9 bases identical to TRBD1. In nucleotides, the CDR3 is TGCGCCAGCAGGCGGGGACAGGGTTCCTACGAGCAGTACTTC. This codes for CASRRGQGSYEQYF. The full variable domain, completed using reference TRBV5-1 and TRBJ2-7, is KAGVTQTPRYLIKTRGQQVTLSCSPISGHRSVSWYQQTPGQGLQFLFEYFSETQRNKGNFPGRFSGRQFSNSRSEMNVSTLELGDSALYLCASRRGQGSYEQYFGPGTRLTVT.